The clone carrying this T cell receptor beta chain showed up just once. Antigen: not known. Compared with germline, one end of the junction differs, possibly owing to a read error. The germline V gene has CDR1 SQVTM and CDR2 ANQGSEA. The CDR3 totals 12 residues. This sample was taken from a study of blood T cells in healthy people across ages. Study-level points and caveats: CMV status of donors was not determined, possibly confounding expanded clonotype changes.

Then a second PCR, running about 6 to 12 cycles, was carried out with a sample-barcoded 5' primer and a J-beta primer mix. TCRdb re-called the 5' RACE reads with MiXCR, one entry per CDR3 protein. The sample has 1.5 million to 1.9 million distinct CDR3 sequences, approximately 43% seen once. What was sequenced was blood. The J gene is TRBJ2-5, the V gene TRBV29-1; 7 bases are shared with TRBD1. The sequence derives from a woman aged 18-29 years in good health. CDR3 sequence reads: CGVWTGQETQYF. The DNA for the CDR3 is TGCGGCGTTTGGACAGGCCAAGAGACCCAGTACTTC.